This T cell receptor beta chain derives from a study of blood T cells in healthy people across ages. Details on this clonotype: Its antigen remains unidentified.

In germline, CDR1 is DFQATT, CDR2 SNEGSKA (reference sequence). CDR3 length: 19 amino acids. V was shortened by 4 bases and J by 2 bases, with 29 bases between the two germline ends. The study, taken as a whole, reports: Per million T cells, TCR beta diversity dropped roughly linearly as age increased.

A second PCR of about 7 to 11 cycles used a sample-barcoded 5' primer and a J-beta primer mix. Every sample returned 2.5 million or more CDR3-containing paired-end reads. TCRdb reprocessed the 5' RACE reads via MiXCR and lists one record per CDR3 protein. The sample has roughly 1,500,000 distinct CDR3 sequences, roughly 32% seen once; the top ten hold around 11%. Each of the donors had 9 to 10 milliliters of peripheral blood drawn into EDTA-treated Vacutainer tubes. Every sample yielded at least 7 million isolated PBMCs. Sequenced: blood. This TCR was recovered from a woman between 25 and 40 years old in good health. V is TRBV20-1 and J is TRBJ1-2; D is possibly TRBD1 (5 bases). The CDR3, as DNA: TGCAGTGCTACTATACAGAAAAAACCACAGTCCGGGGGAAACTATGGCTACACCTTC. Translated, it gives CSATIQKKPQSGGNYGYTF.